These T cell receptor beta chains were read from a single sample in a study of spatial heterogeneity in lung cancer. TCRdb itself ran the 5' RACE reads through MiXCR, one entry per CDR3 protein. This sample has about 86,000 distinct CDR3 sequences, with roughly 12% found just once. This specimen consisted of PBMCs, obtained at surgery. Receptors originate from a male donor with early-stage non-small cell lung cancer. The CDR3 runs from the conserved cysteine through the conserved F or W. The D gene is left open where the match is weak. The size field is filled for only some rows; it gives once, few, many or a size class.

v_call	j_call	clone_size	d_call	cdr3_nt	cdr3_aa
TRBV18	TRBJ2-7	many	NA	TGTGCCAGCTCACGACTGGAGAGCTCCTACGAGCAGTACTTC	CASSRLESSYEQYF
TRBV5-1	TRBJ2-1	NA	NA	TGCGCCAGCAGCTACGGGGGAGGAAATGAGCAGTTCTTC	CASSYGGGNEQFF
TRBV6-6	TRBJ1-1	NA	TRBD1	TGTGCCAGCAGTTTGGGACAGGGGGACAGTGAAGCTTTCTTT	CASSLGQGDSEAFF
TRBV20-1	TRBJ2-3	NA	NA	TGCAGTGCTAGCCCGGACTACGACTCCGATACGCAGTATTTT	CSASPDYDSDTQYF
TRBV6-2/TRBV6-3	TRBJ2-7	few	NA	TGTGCCAGCGGAGACAGCTCCTACGAGCAGTACTTC	CASGDSSYEQYF
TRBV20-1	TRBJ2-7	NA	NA	TGCAGTGCTATCGACAGCCCCTACGAGCAGTACTTC	CSAIDSPYEQYF
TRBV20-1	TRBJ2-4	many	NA	TGCAGTGCTAGTCCTCGGGGGAACATTCAGTACTTC	CSASPRGNIQYF
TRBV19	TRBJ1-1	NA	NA	TGTGCCAGTAGTATAACTCAGAACACTGAAGCTTTCTTT	CASSITQNTEAFF
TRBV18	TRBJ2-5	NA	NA	TGTGCCAGCTCACCACCGATGGGGGAGACCCAGTACTTC	CASSPPMGETQYF
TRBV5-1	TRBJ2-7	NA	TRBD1	TGCGCCAGCAGCCGGGACAGAGCCTACGAGCAGTACTTC	CASSRDRAYEQYF
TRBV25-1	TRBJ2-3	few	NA	TGTGCCAGCAGTGAATCTGGCACAGATACGCAGTATTTT	CASSESGTDTQYF
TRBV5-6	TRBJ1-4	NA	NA	TGTGCCAGCAGCAAATCGAGGAATGTAAGAGGGGAAAAACTGTTTTTT	CASSKSRNVRGEKLFF
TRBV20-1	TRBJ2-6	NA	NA	TGCAGTGCTAGAGTAGCGGGACAGGAGAACTCTGGGGCCAACGTCCTGACTTTC	CSARVAGQENSGANVLTF
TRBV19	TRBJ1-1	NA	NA	TGTGCCAGTTGGATCGGCCAGGGCGAAGCTTTCTTT	CASWIGQGEAFF
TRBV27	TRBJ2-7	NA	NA	TGTGCCAGCAGTTTATCTATGGGGGGCTCCATCAGGGAGCAGTACTTC	CASSLSMGGSIREQYF
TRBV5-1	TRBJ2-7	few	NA	TGCGCCAGCAGCACCGAGAGGGGCTCCTACGAGCAGTACTTC	CASSTERGSYEQYF
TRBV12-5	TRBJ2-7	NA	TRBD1	TGTGCTAGTGGTTTCCCCCGGACAGGTTCCTACGAGCAGTACTTC	CASGFPRTGSYEQYF
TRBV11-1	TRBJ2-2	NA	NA	TGTGCCAGCAGCCCCAGGACGGAGAACACCGGGGAGCTGTTTTTT	CASSPRTENTGELFF
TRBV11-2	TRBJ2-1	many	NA	TGTGCCAGCAGCTTACTAGCAGATTACAATGAGCAGTTCTTC	CASSLLADYNEQFF
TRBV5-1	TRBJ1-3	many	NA	TGCGCCAGCAGCTTTCAGGATCTCCTTGGAAACACCATATATTTT	CASSFQDLLGNTIYF
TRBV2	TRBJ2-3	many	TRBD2	TGTGCCAGCACCCTGGGACTAGCGGGGCCTTTTAGCACAGATACGCAGTATTTT	CASTLGLAGPFSTDTQYF
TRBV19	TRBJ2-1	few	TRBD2	TGTGCCAGTAGTGTAAGCGGGGGGGCAGGTGAGCAGTTCTTC	CASSVSGGAGEQFF
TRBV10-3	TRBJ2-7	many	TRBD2	TGTGCCACTTGTAGCGGGAGAGACGAGCAGTACTTC	CATCSGRDEQYF
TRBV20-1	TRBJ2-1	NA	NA	TGCAGTGCTGACGGGCGGAAGGACAATGAGCAGTTCTTC	CSADGRKDNEQFF
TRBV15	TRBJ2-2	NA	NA	TGTGCCACCAGCAGAGACAGGGGCTACACCGGGGAGCTGTTTTTT	CATSRDRGYTGELFF
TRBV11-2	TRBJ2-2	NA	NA	TGTGCCAGCAGACCAACTGGGAACACCGGGGAGCTGTTTTTT	CASRPTGNTGELFF
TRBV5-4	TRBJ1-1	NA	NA	TGTGCCAGCAGCTTGGGGCAGTTGAGCACTGAAGCTTTCTTT	CASSLGQLSTEAFF
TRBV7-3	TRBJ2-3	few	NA	TGTGCCAGCAGCTTAAATGCCAGGGGAACAGATACGCAGTATTTT	CASSLNARGTDTQYF
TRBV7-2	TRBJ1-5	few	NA	TGTGCCAGCAGCCCCGTCGGGGGTAGTCAGCCCCAGCATTTT	CASSPVGGSQPQHF
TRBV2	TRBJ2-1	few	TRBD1	TGTGCCAGCACCCTAGGGGCAGGGGGCAATGAGCAGTTCTTC	CASTLGAGGNEQFF
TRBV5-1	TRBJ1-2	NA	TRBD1	TGCGCCAGCAGCACCGGGACAGAAGATGGCTACACCTTC	CASSTGTEDGYTF
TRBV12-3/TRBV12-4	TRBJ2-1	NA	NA	TGTGCCAGCAGTTTTCCGGGACTTTCCTACAATGAGCAGTTCTTC	CASSFPGLSYNEQFF
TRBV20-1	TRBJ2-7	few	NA	TGCAGTGCTAGATCCGCAGGGGGGGAGTACTTC	CSARSAGGEYF
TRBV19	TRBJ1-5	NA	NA	TGTGCCAGTAGTAGGGTCGTCAATCAGCCCCAGCATTTT	CASSRVVNQPQHF
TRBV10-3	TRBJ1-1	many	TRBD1	TGTGCCATCAGTTCCCTTAGACAGGGCCGAAACACTGAAGCTTTCTTT	CAISSLRQGRNTEAFF
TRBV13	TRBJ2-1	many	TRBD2	TGTGCCAGCAGCTTAACTGCTAGCGGGATCAATGAGCAGTTCTTC	CASSLTASGINEQFF
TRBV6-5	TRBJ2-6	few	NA	TGTGCCAGCAGGGCGAGGGAAGGGTTGGCCTCTGGGGCCAACGTCCTGACTTTC	CASRAREGLASGANVLTF
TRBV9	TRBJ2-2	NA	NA	TGTGCCAGCAGCGTAGAGGGAGGAGAAACCGGGGAGCTGTTTTTT	CASSVEGGETGELFF
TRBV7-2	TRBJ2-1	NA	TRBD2	TGTGCCAGCAGCTCCCGACCTCCAGGTAGCGGGAGATGGAATGAGCAGTTCTTC	CASSSRPPGSGRWNEQFF
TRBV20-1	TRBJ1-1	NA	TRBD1	TGCAGTGCTAGAGGGACAGGGGTGAACACTGAAGCTTTCTTT	CSARGTGVNTEAFF
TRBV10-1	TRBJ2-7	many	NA	TGCGCCAGCAGTGAGTCGGTCGGGGGTAACGAGCAGTACTTC	CASSESVGGNEQYF
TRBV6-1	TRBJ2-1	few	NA	TGTGCCTTGGAAGCAGGGCCTGGCAATGAGCAGTTCTTC	CALEAGPGNEQFF
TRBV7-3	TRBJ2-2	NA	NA	TGTGCCAGCAGCTCCCCCAGGGACGGCGGGGAGCTGTTTTTT	CASSSPRDGGELFF
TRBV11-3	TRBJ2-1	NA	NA	TGTGCCAGCAGCTTACAGGGAAAAAATGAGCAGTTCTTC	CASSLQGKNEQFF
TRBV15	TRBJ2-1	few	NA	TGTGCCACCAGCAGAGAATCTGCAGGAGTGGGTAATGAGCAGTTCTTC	CATSRESAGVGNEQFF
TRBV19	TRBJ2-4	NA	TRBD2	TGTGCCAGTAGTAGAAGCGGGGGGCCCCTTTTGGGAGAAAACATTCAGTACTTC	CASSRSGGPLLGENIQYF
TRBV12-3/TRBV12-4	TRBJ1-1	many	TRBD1	TGTGCCAGCAGTCCACGACAGGGGATGAACACTGAAGCTTTCTTT	CASSPRQGMNTEAFF
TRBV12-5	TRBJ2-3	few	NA	TGTGCTAGTGGTTTGGGCCCCCCCGGCGATACGCAGTATTTT	CASGLGPPGDTQYF
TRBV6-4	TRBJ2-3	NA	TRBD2	TGTGCCAGCACCCAGTGGGCGGGAGAAAAAACAGATACGCAGTATTTT	CASTQWAGEKTDTQYF
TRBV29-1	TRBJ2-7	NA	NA	TGCAGCGTTGAAAGCCCGACCTACGAGCAGTACTTC	CSVESPTYEQYF
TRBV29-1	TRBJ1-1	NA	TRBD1	TGCAGCGTTGGTGGCAGGGGGAGGACTGAAGCTTTCTTT	CSVGGRGRTEAFF
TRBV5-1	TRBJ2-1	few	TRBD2	TGCGCCAGCAGCTTGGCCCTAGCGGGGGGTTTCTATGAGCAGTTCTTC	CASSLALAGGFYEQFF
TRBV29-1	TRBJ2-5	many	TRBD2	TGCAGCGTGGCCGGGACCGGGAGGGACCAGTACTTC	CSVAGTGRDQYF
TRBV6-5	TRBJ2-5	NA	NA	TGTGCCAGCAGTTACCGGGGGTGGTCGGACCAAGAGACCCAGTACTTC	CASSYRGWSDQETQYF
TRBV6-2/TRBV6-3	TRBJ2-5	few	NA	TGTGCCAGCAGTTACTCAGAGGGGCGGGAGACCCAGTACTTC	CASSYSEGRETQYF
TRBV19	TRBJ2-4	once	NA	TGTGCCAGTAGTATGAGGGGACAAAGGAAAAACATTCAGTACTTC	CASSMRGQRKNIQYF
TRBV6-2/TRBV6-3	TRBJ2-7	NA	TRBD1	TGTGCCAGCAGTACTGACAGGGGCAAAACGGTCTACGAGCAGTACTTC	CASSTDRGKTVYEQYF